The rows below give T cell receptor beta chains drawn from one sample of a study of cytomegalovirus exposure and HLA in healthy donors. TCRdb's copy holds only in-frame clones and misses some; the assay was immunoSEQ multiplex PCR. The sample has 140,000 or so clones, more than 60% seen once. The specimen was PBMCs. These receptors originate from a male donor in good health and CMV-seronegative. Each CDR3 is given with its conserved first and last residue. The D gene is left open where the match is weak. Size is stated for part of the rows, as once, few or many counts, or as a class when the clone is expanded.

>TRBV7-9|-|-|TRBJ2-7
TGTGCCAGCAGCCTGACCGGGGGGCTCTACGAGCAGTACTTC
CASSLTGGLYEQYF
>TRBV7-2|TRBD2|-|TRBJ2-3
TGTGCCAGCAGCTTAGTCGGGGGCGGGGGGGCGGGAGATACGCAGTATTTT
CASSLVGGGGAGDTQYF
>TRBV6-1|TRBD1|-|TRBJ1-1
TGTGCCAGCAGACCGGACAGGGAATCGTCCGCTTTCTTT
CASRPDRESSAFF
>TRBV5-4|TRBD1|once|TRBJ2-3
TGTGCCAGCAGCCCACGACAGGGGCGAGATACGCAGTATTTT
CASSPRQGRDTQYF
>TRBV28|-|-|TRBJ1-5
TGTGCCAGCAGATCCCCGGGAGCCGGGGATCAGCCCCAGCATTTT
CASRSPGAGDQPQHF
>TRBV6-6|-|-|TRBJ2-1
TGTGCCAGCACTGCCCGGGATGAGCAGTTCTTC
CASTARDEQFF
>TRBV7-8|TRBD2|few|TRBJ2-3
TGTGCCAGCAGCCGGGGACTAGCCGGGGGGGGTGGGCAGTATTTT
CASSRGLAGGGGQYF
>TRBV2|-|-|TRBJ1-6
TGTGCCAGCAGTGAGATAACGGGACACCTCGACTTT
CASSEITGHLDF
>TRBV20-1|-|-|TRBJ2-7
TGCAGTGCTTTTGGCCACGAGCAGTACTTC
CSAFGHEQYF
>TRBV5-6|-|few|TRBJ1-2
TGTGCCAGCAGCTTTCCGGGGAACTATGGCTACACCTTC
CASSFPGNYGYTF
>TRBV27|-|-|TRBJ2-6
TGTGCCAGCAGTTGGGGCGGCCGCTCTGGGGCCAACGTCCTGACTTTC
CASSWGGRSGANVLTF
>TRBV7-6|-|-|TRBJ1-6
TGTGCCAGCAGCTCCCTTTATAATTCACCCCTCCACTTT
CASSSLYNSPLHF
>TRBV12-5|TRBD2|-|TRBJ2-1
TGTGCTAGTGGTTTGGGATCGACTAGCGGGGGTTACAATGAGCAGTTCTTC
CASGLGSTSGGYNEQFF
>TRBV6-6|-|few|TRBJ1-1
TGTGCCAGCAGTTACTCCTTGGTAGACACTGAAGCTTTCTTT
CASSYSLVDTEAFF
>TRBV9|TRBD1|-|TRBJ1-1
TGTGCCAGCAGCGCGCTACAGGGGTTGGTGACTGAAGCTTTCTTT
CASSALQGLVTEAFF
>TRBV11-2|-|-|TRBJ1-3
TGTGCCAGCAGCTTGTCCCCCCAGCCTAGCGGAAACACCATATATTTT
CASSLSPQPSGNTIYF
>TRBV5-4|-|-|TRBJ2-1
TGTGCCAGCGAGTGGGAGGAAGGGACTGAGCAGTTCTTC
CASEWEEGTEQFF
>TRBV9|TRBD1|-|TRBJ1-1
TGTGCCAGCAGCTCAGGGGGGACATCGGACACTGAAGCTTTCTTT
CASSSGGTSDTEAFF
>TRBV9|-|-|TRBJ2-1
TGTGCCAGCAGCGTAGACACGACACGTAGCAATGAGCAGTTCTTC
CASSVDTTRSNEQFF
>TRBV7-2|TRBD2|-|TRBJ2-3
TGTGCCAGCAGCTCCCTGGGACTAGCGGGGCGGTCAGATACGCAGTATTTT
CASSSLGLAGRSDTQYF
>TRBV4-3|TRBD1|-|TRBJ2-3
TGCGCCAGCAGCCCGACAGGGGGACGCACAGATACGCAGTATTTT
CASSPTGGRTDTQYF
>TRBV7-9|TRBD1|few|TRBJ2-5
TGTGCCAGCATGCAGGGGGTGGTTGAGACCCAGTACTTC
CASMQGVVETQYF
>TRBV5-1|-|few|TRBJ1-3
TGCGCCAGCAGCTTGCAATTCTCTGGAAACACCATATATTTT
CASSLQFSGNTIYF
>TRBV18|-|-|TRBJ1-2
TGTGCCAGCTCACCATCGGGGGAGAACTATGGCTACACCTTC
CASSPSGENYGYTF
>TRBV9|-|-|TRBJ1-2
TGTGCCAGCAGCAACCGCGACTATGGCTACACCTTC
CASSNRDYGYTF
>TRBV6-1|-|many|TRBJ2-6
TGTGCCAGCAGTGAAGATAGCTCTGGGGCCAACGTCCTGACTTTC
CASSEDSSGANVLTF
>TRBV2|TRBD2|-|TRBJ2-2
TGTGCCAGCAGTCGGAATAGCGGGGGGGCGGGCACCGGGGAGCTGTTTTTT
CASSRNSGGAGTGELFF
>TRBV11-1|TRBD1|-|TRBJ1-6
TGTGCCAGCCCGGGACAGGGGGGGATCTCCTATAATTCACCCCTCCACTTT
CASPGQGGISYNSPLHF
>TRBV6-6|-|-|TRBJ1-2
TGTGCCAGCAGTCAATCCGGGGGTCGGGGATCCTATGGCTACACCTTC
CASSQSGGRGSYGYTF
>TRBV15|-|-|TRBJ1-4
TGTGCCACCAGCAGAGAGACTATGCGGGGCGGAACTAATGAAAAACTGTTTTTT
CATSRETMRGGTNEKLFF
>TRBV19|TRBD1|-|TRBJ2-4
TGTGCCAGTAGTCCCCGGGACAGGGAAGGAGCCATTCAGTACTTC
CASSPRDREGAIQYF
>TRBV5-1|TRBD2|-|TRBJ2-1
TGCGCCAGCAGCTGGACTAGCGGGGGCCCGAGCTCCTACAATGAGCAGTTCTTC
CASSWTSGGPSSYNEQFF
>TRBV9|TRBD2|once|TRBJ2-1
TGTGCCAGCAGCGAAAGACTAGCGGGGGGGCCATACAATGAGCAGTTCTTC
CASSERLAGGPYNEQFF
>TRBV25-1|-|-|TRBJ2-3
TGTGCCAGCAGTGAATTCTCGGGAGATACGCAGTATTTT
CASSEFSGDTQYF
>TRBV28|-|-|TRBJ1-2
TGTGCCAGCAGTGGCCCGGACAGTTACTATGGCTACACCTTC
CASSGPDSYYGYTF
>TRBV19|TRBD2|few|TRBJ2-4
TGTGCCAGTAGTATTGGGGTCAGCGGGGACCGAGCCAAAAACATTCAGTACTTC
CASSIGVSGDRAKNIQYF
>TRBV5-4|TRBD1|-|TRBJ2-6
TGTGCCAGCGGGGCAGGGGGCTCTGGGGCCAACGTCCTGACTTTC
CASGAGGSGANVLTF
>TRBV11-2|TRBD2|-|TRBJ2-5
TGTGCCAGCAGTTATGAACTAGCGGGGAGGGAGACCCAGTACTTC
CASSYELAGRETQYF
>TRBV7-7|-|-|TRBJ1-1
TGTGCTAGCAGCTTAGCCAGGGGGAACACTGAAGCTTTCTTT
CASSLARGNTEAFF
>TRBV19|TRBD1|-|TRBJ2-4
TGTGCCAGTAGTAACGACAGGGGAATGAGAAACATTCAGTACTTC
CASSNDRGMRNIQYF
>TRBV7-3|TRBD2|-|TRBJ2-3
TGTGCCAGCACTGCTAGCGGGGCGGGAGATACGCAGTATTTT
CASTASGAGDTQYF
>TRBV5-1|TRBD1|-|TRBJ1-2
TGCGCCAGCAGCGATCAGGGGGCCTACTATGGCTACACCTTC
CASSDQGAYYGYTF
>TRBV9|TRBD2|-|TRBJ2-1
TGTGCCAGCAGCGTAGAAGCTGGGACTAGCGGGGGCACCAGGGCCTACAATGAGCAGTTCTTC
CASSVEAGTSGGTRAYNEQFF
>TRBV7-9|-|-|TRBJ2-6
TGTGCCAGCAGCCCCTATCGGGACTCTGGGGCCAACGTCCTGACTTTC
CASSPYRDSGANVLTF
>TRBV4-2|TRBD1|-|TRBJ1-1
TGTGCCAGCAGCCAAGATTGGACAGGAGCACTGAACACTGAAGCTTTCTTT
CASSQDWTGALNTEAFF
>TRBV6-5|-|-|TRBJ2-5
TGTGCCAGCAGTTACAGGTTTGCGGGGCCACAAGAGACCCAGTACTTC
CASSYRFAGPQETQYF
>TRBV5-1|TRBD1|-|TRBJ1-3
TGCGCCAGCAGCTGGGGGACAGTCGGCTCTGGAAACACCATATATTTT
CASSWGTVGSGNTIYF
>TRBV29-1|TRBD1|-|TRBJ2-7
TGCAGCGTCGGAGCAGGGGGCTACGAGCAGTACTTC
CSVGAGGYEQYF
>TRBV7-3|TRBD1|-|TRBJ1-1
TGTGCCAGCAGCCCCCAGGGGGCTAACACTGAAGCTTTCTTT
CASSPQGANTEAFF
>TRBV7-9|TRBD1|-|TRBJ1-2
TGTGCCAGCAGCCCAGGGCAGGGGGTATATGGCTACACCTTC
CASSPGQGVYGYTF